A single sample is the source of the 20 T cell receptor beta chains below, sequenced in a study of blood T cell repertoires in COVID-19. The table came from immunoSEQ multiplex PCR; TCRdb's copy has only in-frame clones and leaves some out. Counted here are some 70,000 clones, over 80% occurring once; the ten biggest clones make up approximately 1.9%. Material: peripheral blood. These receptors were collected from a woman aged 60-75 years with acute or convalescent COVID-19.

This rearrangement joins TRBV7-9 to TRBJ2-6; D is uncertain. The germline V gene encodes CDR1 SEHNR and CDR2 FQNEAQ (reference sequence). V was clipped by 3 bases and J by 0 bases, with 9 bases between them. The CDR3 spans 16 residues. CDR3 sequence: CASSFFSSSGANVLTF. DNA of the CDR3: TGTGCCAGCAGCTTCTTCTCCAGCTCTGGGGCCAACGTCCTGACTTTC.

V usage is TRBV6-1 and J usage is TRBJ1-5; D is perhaps TRBD1 (5 bases). Between the trimmed V and J ends, which lost 2 bases and 6 bases, there was a span of 11 bases. This CDR3 region has 14 residues. CDR1 is MNHNS and CDR2 is SASEGT in the germline V gene. The CDR3 loop reads CASSEWEGPQPQHF. Written as DNA, the CDR3 is TGTGCCAGCAGTGAATGGGAGGGGCCTCAGCCCCAGCATTTT.

The chain recombines TRBV18 with TRBJ2-5, with D possibly TRBD2 on 6 matching bases. V lost 1 base and J 7 bases, leaving 16 bases between the germline ends. This CDR3 spans 15 amino acids. The germline gives CDR1 KGHSH, CDR2 LQKENI. DNA of the CDR3: TGTGCCAGCTCACCACGGGGGACTCTCGGGGGGACCCAGTACTTC. Its protein product is CASSPRGTLGGTQYF.

The chain recombines TRBV19 with TRBJ2-1; the D gene is possibly TRBD2 (6 bases). Germline CDR1 reads LNHDA; CDR2 reads SQIVND (reference sequence). There are 18 residues in the CDR3. The V gene lost 7 bases and the J gene lost 0 bases, with 22 bases spanning the gap. The CDR3 coding sequence is TGTGCCAGTAAGAAGATGGGCGGACCCGGGAGCTCCTACAATGAGCAGTTCTTC. It yields the protein CASKKMGGPGSSYNEQFF.

V usage is TRBV12-3 or TRBV12-4 and J usage is TRBJ1-1; 7 positions match TRBD1. V lost 7 bases and J lost 6; bases outside the gene matches: 8. The CDR3 covers 13 residues. The CDR3 here is CASTSTGKAEAFF. CDR3 in DNA: TGTGCCAGCACCTCGACAGGGAAGGCTGAAGCTTTCTTT.

This chain uses TRBV19 with TRBJ1-1, with 7 bases that match TRBD1. Germline V gene sequence: CDR1 LNHDA, CDR2 SQIVND (reference sequence). V was clipped by 5 bases and J by 1 base; unmatched bases: 4. CDR3 length: 14 amino acids. CDR3 amino acids: CASSRTGANTEAFF. The CDR3 DNA reads TGTGCCAGTAGTCGGACAGGAGCGAACACTGAAGCTTTCTTT.

The chain is built from TRBV30 and TRBJ2-3; D is perhaps TRBD1 (6 bases). The germline gives CDR1 GTSNPN, CDR2 SVGIG (reference sequence). The V gene lost 0 bases and the J gene lost 0 bases, with 7 bases spanning the gap. This CDR3 comprises 14 residues. The CDR3 sequence: CAWSVDSSTDTQYF. CDR3 nucleotide sequence: TGTGCCTGGAGTGTGGACAGCAGCACAGATACGCAGTATTTT.

The chain employs TRBV18 and TRBJ1-1; D may be TRBD1 (5 bases). CDR3 length: 13 amino acids. Between the trimmed V and J ends, which lost 9 bases and 1 base, there was a span of 12 bases. Germline V gene sequence: CDR1 KGHSH, CDR2 LQKENI. In DNA, the CDR3 is TGTGCCAGTAACCACGGGGGGAACACTGAAGCTTTCTTT. Protein product: CASNHGGNTEAFF.

The rearrangement links TRBV14 to TRBJ2-1, with no clear D. Germline loops: CDR1 SGHDN, CDR2 FVKESK. The CDR3 has 13 amino acids. Trimming left V 4 bases short and J 4 bases short, with 8 bases between. The CDR3 spells CASSLRMYNEQFF. The CDR3 coding sequence is TGTGCCAGCAGCCTCAGAATGTACAATGAGCAGTTCTTC.

This clone was observed a few times. The V and J genes are TRBV7-8 and TRBJ1-5; the match to TRBD1 covers 7 bases. The CDR3 runs 14 residues. Germline-derived CDR1 and CDR2 are SGHVS and FQNEAQ. J was trimmed by 16 bases and V by 1 base; bases with no gene match: 13. The DNA for the CDR3 is TGTGCCAGCAGCTTAGGGAGCTCGGGACAGAATCATCATTTT. This gives the protein CASSLGSSGQNHHF.

This clone was picked up one time. The chain combines TRBV3-1 (or the pseudogene TRBV3-2) with TRBJ1-2; D is perhaps TRBD1 (5 bases). The V and J ends lost 1 base and 4 bases respectively, with 19 bases between them. This CDR3 is 17 amino acids long. Germline V gene sequence: CDR1 LGHDT, CDR2 YNNKEL (reference sequence). The CDR3 nucleotides are TGTGCCAGCAGCCAAGGGACAACTCTACGTATGAGCTATGGCTACACCTTC. Protein product: CASSQGTTLRMSYGYTF.

The V gene is TRBV28, the J gene TRBJ1-3, with TRBD1 as a possible D gene (6 bases). The V gene's germline CDR1 is MDHEN and CDR2 SYDVKM. Deletions cut 3 bases from V and 2 bases from J, with 11 bases between. The CDR3 runs 15 residues. The CDR3 nucleotides read TGTGCCAGCAGTTTTCCAACAGGGACTGGAAACACCATATATTTT. Translated, it gives CASSFPTGTGNTIYF.

The chain links TRBV21-1 to TRBJ2-4; the table's D call, TRBD1, was not checked against the DNA. TRBV21-1 is classified as a pseudogene. This CDR3 region has 19 residues. The CDR3 loop is CATPYPGTPYPYDKNIQYF. CDR3 sequence (DNA): TGTGCCACCCCGTACCCCGGGACACCCTATCCGTATGACAAAAACATTCAGTACTTC.

The chain joins TRBV4-1 to TRBJ1-1; the D gene is possibly TRBD1 (5 bases). Trimming pared 1 base from V and 2 bases from J, leaving 14 bases between. The CDR3 has 16 residues. The germline V gene encodes CDR1 MGHRA and CDR2 YSYEKL. The CDR3 spells CASSQGPGHSNTEAFF. The DNA for the CDR3 is TGCGCCAGCAGCCAAGGGCCTGGACACAGTAACACTGAAGCTTTCTTT.

The chain links TRBV4-2 to TRBJ2-7; 10 bases match TRBD2. After removal of 0 bases from V and 4 bases from J, the junction contained 3 bases not matched to a gene. CDR1 and CDR2 from the germline V gene are LGHNA and YNFKEQ. CDR3 length: 15 residues. The CDR3: CASSQDSSGRYEQYF. The DNA of the CDR3 is TGTGCCAGCAGCCAAGATAGTAGCGGGAGGTACGAGCAGTACTTC.

In its sample, this clone was seen once. V and J are TRBV5-1 and TRBJ1-6; TRBD1 matches 9 bases. Germline loops: CDR1 SGHRS, CDR2 YFSETQ. Losses at the gene ends were 5 bases for V and 5 bases for J; bases not matched to a gene: 14. The CDR3 length is 18 residues. The CDR3 reads CASSGKPMDRGDNSPLHF. CDR3 coding DNA: TGCGCCAGCAGTGGAAAACCTATGGACAGGGGAGATAATTCACCCCTCCACTTT. Full variable domain (remainder filled in from reference TRBV5-1 and TRBJ1-6): KAGVTQTPRYLIKTRGQQVTLSCSPISGHRSVSWYQQTPGQGLQFLFEYFSETQRNKGNFPGRFSGRQFSNSRSEMNVSTLELGDSALYLCASSGKPMDRGDNSPLHFGNGTRLTVT.

V gene TRBV5-6 combines with J gene TRBJ1-1; D possibly corresponds to TRBD1 (6 bases). CDR1 and CDR2 (germline): SGHDT, YYEEEE. V lost 0 bases and J lost 0, with 15 bases in between. CDR3 length equals 17 residues. The CDR3 DNA reads as TGTGCCAGCAGCTTGGTGGGGGGGACATCCATGAACACTGAAGCTTTCTTT. This encodes CASSLVGGTSMNTEAFF. The full variable domain, in which reference TRBV5-6 and TRBJ1-1 provide the parts outside the CDR3, is DAGVTQSPTHLIKTRGQQVTLRCSPKSGHDTVSWYQQALGQGPQFIFQYYEEEERQRGNFPDRFSGHQFPNYSSELNVNALLLGDSALYLCASSLVGGTSMNTEAFFGQGTRLTVV.

In its sample, this clone was seen once. The CDR3 bases are TGTGCCAGCATAAACACAGGGAGCACTGAAGCTTTCTTT. Translated: CASINTGSTEAFF. The genes are TRBV25-1 and TRBJ1-1; the D gene is possibly TRBD1 (6 bases). Trimming took off 7 bases at V and 4 bases at J, with 13 bases between the two ends. Germline lookup yields CDR1 MGHDK and CDR2 SYGVNS. The CDR3 contains 13 residues.

V gene TRBV18 combines with J gene TRBJ2-7; 7 bases are a match to TRBD1. J gave up 7 bases and V 1 base, and 10 bases lay outside the gene matches. The germline V gene encodes CDR1 KGHSH and CDR2 LQKENI. The CDR3 has 15 amino acids. CDR3 nucleotides: TGTGCCAGCTCACCACAGGCGCAGGGGGTAGGAGAGCAGTACTTC. It specifies CASSPQAQGVGEQYF.

In its sample, this clone was seen a few times. The chain couples TRBV10-3 to TRBJ1-1, with a tentative D call TRBD1 (6 bases). Germline loops: CDR1 ENHRY, CDR2 SYGVKD. The V end was cut by 3 bases, the J end by 0 bases, with 14 bases between. The CDR3 totals 16 residues. The CDR3 loop is CAISDLEQGMNTEAFF. The CDR3, as DNA: TGTGCCATCAGTGACCTAGAACAGGGTATGAACACTGAAGCTTTCTTT.